This TCR beta chain appears in the sequencing data of a study of beta chain features in type 1 diabetes. Overall study results and limits: In every one of the four CD4+ subsets, TCRB CDR3s were moderately but significantly shorter in Type 1 diabetes patients.

As for this clone: The antigen is unknown.

Germline CDR1 is MDHEN and CDR2 is SYDVKM. The V segment lost 5 bases and the J segment 5 bases; nucleotides outside the gene matches: 7. CDR3 size: 14 residues. Sorting of CD4+ naive, central memory, regulatory and stem cell-like memory cells was performed via CD45RO/CCR7/CD25/CD127/CD95/CD27. Expressed TCRB transcripts were sequenced, since all the RNA that had been isolated was reverse transcribed. Here immunoSEQ multiplex PCR was the method, and the copy in TCRdb shows in-frame clones only, minus some. The sample contains 40,000 to 55,000 clones, around 45% of which appear only once. The source material was stem cell memory CD4+ T cells from blood. The V gene is TRBV28, the J gene TRBJ2-5, with 8 bases aligning to TRBD1. This clonotype was obtained from a young man with type 1 diabetes. The CDR3 sequence is CASSPGQGPETQYF. The CDR3 nucleotides are TGTGCCAGCAGTCCCGGACAGGGTCCTGAGACCCAGTACTTC.